The 27 T cell receptor beta chains below were found in one sample sequenced in a study of control samples from healthy donors and cancer patients. TCRdb's table, derived via immunoSEQ multiplex PCR, lists solely in-frame clones and lacks some. The sample has 80,000 to 100,000 clones, 79% seen once; the top ten hold 10% to 13%. The sequencing input was blood. The receptor source for this set is a woman in her twenties or thirties in good health.

The chain recombines TRBV27 with TRBJ1-3, with TRBD1 matching 8 bases. Per the germline V gene, CDR1 is MNHEY and CDR2 is SMNVEV (reference sequence). This CDR3 has 15 amino acids. V dropped 5 bases and J dropped 0; count of bases not matched to a gene: 3. The CDR3 loop is CASSQTGGSGNTIYF. The CDR3, as DNA: TGTGCCAGCAGTCAAACAGGGGGCTCTGGAAACACCATATATTTT.

The chain links TRBV21-1 to TRBJ1-2; the listed D gene, TRBD1, was not tested against the DNA. TRBV21-1 is designated a pseudogene. This CDR3 spans 18 amino acids. The CDR3 loop is CASSNQALMDSSHYGYTF. The CDR3 region has the DNA TGTGCCAGCAGCAACCAAGCCCTCATGGACAGTTCTCACTATGGCTACACCTTC.

J is TRBJ1-4 and V is TRBV4-3; possibly TRBD1 for D (6 bases). The V end was cut by 5 bases, the J end by 8 bases, with 15 bases between. From germline, CDR1 is LGHNA and CDR2 YSLEER. The CDR3 extends over 14 amino acids. The CDR3 nucleotides read TGCGCCAGCAGCTTACAGGGATTCGGCGAAAAACTGTTTTTT. Residues: CASSLQGFGEKLFF.

Judged by abundance, this clone is medium-sized (0.01 to 0.1%). The V and J genes are TRBV27 and TRBJ1-2; TRBD1 matches 8 bases. The CDR3 covers 13 residues. With 3 bases clipped from V and 7 bases from J, the junction kept 4 bases outside the gene matches. CDR1 and CDR2 from the germline V gene are MNHEY and SMNVEV (reference sequence). CDR3 sequence reads: CASSFPGGSGYTF. The CDR3 DNA follows: TGTGCCAGCAGTTTCCCAGGGGGCTCTGGCTACACCTTC.

CDR3: CASSGVLNYGYTF. Written as DNA, the CDR3 is TGTGCCAGCAGTGGAGTTCTTAACTATGGCTACACCTTC. The chain carries TRBV25-1 and TRBJ1-2; no reliable D call. CDR3 length: 13 amino acids. Trimming removed 4 bases at V and 1 base at J, with 7 bases between. CDR1 and CDR2 (germline): MGHDK, SYGVNS.

This clone appeared once. This chain links TRBV6-6 with TRBJ1-2, with D possibly TRBD1 on 5 matching bases. CDR1 and CDR2 from the germline V gene are MNHNY and SVGAGI (reference sequence). The CDR3 is 14 amino acids. V dropped 2 bases and J dropped 7 bases, with 14 bases sitting between them. CDR3 nucleotides: TGTGCCAGCAGTTACGAGGCAGGGCGGGGTGGCTACACCTTC. Its protein product is CASSYEAGRGGYTF.

This clone was seen a handful of times. The rearrangement links TRBV15 to TRBJ1-2; 8 nucleotides align to TRBD1. This CDR3 spans 14 amino acids. Per germline, CDR1 LNHNV and CDR2 YYDKDF (reference sequence). The V gene end was trimmed by 5 bases and the J gene end by 8 bases; junction bases not matched to a gene: 10. In DNA, the CDR3 is TGTGCCACCAGCGCCTGGACAGGGTCGAGCGGCTACACCTTC. Translation: CATSAWTGSSGYTF. Combining the CDR3 with reference TRBV15 and TRBJ1-2 gives the whole variable domain DAMVIQNPRYQVTQFGKPVTLSCSQTLNHNVMYWYQQKSSQAPKLLFHYYDKDFNNEADTPDNFQSRRPNTSFCFLDIRSPGLGDTAMYLCATSAWTGSSGYTFGSGTRLTVV.

This clone was seen only once. This chain connects TRBV6-5 to TRBJ2-3; TRBD2 matches at 11 bases. CDR3 length: 15 residues. Losses at the gene ends were 6 bases for V and 9 bases for J; bases not matched to a gene: 11. Germline CDR1 reads MNHEY; CDR2 reads SVGAGI. CDR3 coding DNA: TGTGCCAGCAGCCATGAACTGGGGACTAGCGGCACGCAGTATTTT. This codes for CASSHELGTSGTQYF.

The V and J genes are TRBV19 and TRBJ1-6; TRBD1 aligns across 10 bases. CDR1 and CDR2 (germline): LNHDA, SQIVND (reference sequence). The junction had 8 bases not matched to a gene; V was cut back by 5 bases and J by 13 bases. The CDR3 totals 14 residues. CDR3: CASSPRTGGWPLHF. CDR3 DNA sequence: TGTGCCAGTAGTCCCAGGACAGGGGGTTGGCCCCTCCACTTT.

The chain combines TRBV7-8 with TRBJ2-5; D may match TRBD1 or TRBD2 (5 bases each). The CDR3 consists of 10 residues. The germline V and J ends were trimmed by 8 bases and 7 bases, with 8 bases remaining between them. CDR1 and CDR2 from the germline V gene are SGHVS and FQNEAQ. The CDR3 spells CASGGGTQYF. As DNA, the CDR3 is TGTGCCAGCGGGGGTGGGACCCAGTACTTC.

V and J are TRBV6-2 or TRBV6-3 and TRBJ2-7, with D unresolved. V was clipped by 5 bases and J by 3 bases, with 2 bases between them. Looked up from germline, CDR1 is MNHEY and CDR2 is SVGEGT. The CDR3 loop spans 10 amino acids. The CDR3 bases are TGTGCCAGCAGTGGCTACGAGCAGTACTTC. This encodes CASSGYEQYF.

The V call is TRBV7-2, the J call TRBJ2-5; 13 bases are a match to TRBD2. This CDR3 spans 17 amino acids. V dropped 5 bases and J dropped 1; count of bases not matched to a gene: 7. Looked up from germline, CDR1 is SGHTA and CDR2 is FQGNSA. CDR3 region: CASSERLAGGRQETQYF. Here the CDR3 DNA reads TGTGCCAGCAGCGAGAGACTAGCGGGGGGCCGCCAAGAGACCCAGTACTTC.

The V call is TRBV9, the J call TRBJ2-7; TRBD2 aligns across 10 bases. CDR1 and CDR2 (germline): SGDLS, YYNGEE. J gave up 6 bases and V 3 bases, and 6 bases lay outside the gene matches. This CDR3 has 14 residues. The CDR3 DNA sequence: TGTGCCAGCAGCGCTAGCGGGGGTTCTCTCGAGCAGTACTTC. It translates to CASSASGGSLEQYF.

The J gene is TRBJ1-2, the V gene TRBV11-2; D unresolved. CDR1 is SGHAT and CDR2 is FQNNGV in the germline V gene. There are 14 residues in the CDR3. With 5 bases removed from V and 2 bases from J, the gap between germline ends came to 12 bases. The DNA for the CDR3 is TGTGCCAGCAGCCCTGGGCCTACCAACTATGGCTACACCTTC. It encodes CASSPGPTNYGYTF.

The chain employs TRBV9 and TRBJ2-1; D gene uncertain. This CDR3 has 11 residues. V was trimmed by 0 bases and J by 10 bases, leaving 5 bases between them. Germline V lookup: CDR1 SGDLS, CDR2 YYNGEE. CDR3 DNA: TGTGCCAGCAGCGTAGACCTCGAGCAGTTCTTC. It is translated as CASSVDLEQFF.

The V and J genes are TRBV6-6 and TRBJ2-4; a weak D match, TRBD2 (6 bases). The V end was cut by 2 bases, the J end by 1 base, with 12 bases between. Germline V gene data show CDR1 as MNHNY and CDR2 as SVGAGI (reference sequence). The CDR3 is 16 residues long. CDR3 sequence: CASSYAGGRAKNIQYF. As DNA, the CDR3 is TGTGCCAGCAGTTACGCCGGGGGAAGGGCCAAAAACATTCAGTACTTC.

The CDR3 nucleotides are TGTGCCAGCAGCATAAGGGCGGGAGATACCTACGAGCAGTACTTC. This translates into CASSIRAGDTYEQYF. The genes are TRBV7-6 and TRBJ2-7; 7 positions match TRBD2. The CDR3 contains 15 residues. The V gene end was trimmed by 5 bases and the J gene end by 2 bases; junction bases not matched to a gene: 9. The germline V gene encodes CDR1 SGHVS and CDR2 FNYEAQ.

This clone occurred once. The chain combines TRBV30 with TRBJ2-3; 7 nucleotides line up with TRBD2. Germline CDR1 GTSNPN, CDR2 SVGIG (reference sequence). The CDR3 consists of 15 residues. The ends lost 6 bases at V and 6 bases at J; junction bases unmatched: 15. This CDR3 reads CACQPGLPILDTQYF. CDR3 DNA: TGTGCCTGCCAACCGGGACTACCGATCTTGGATACGCAGTATTTT. Looking up the rest from reference TRBV30 and TRBJ2-3 gives the full variable domain: SQTIHQWPATLVQPVGSPLSLECTVEGTSNPNLYWYRQAAGRGLQLLFYSVGIGQISSEVPQNLSASRPQDRQFILSSKKLLLSDSGFYLCACQPGLPILDTQYFGPGTRLTVL.

The chain employs TRBV6-2 or TRBV6-3 and TRBJ2-1; D not resolved. The V end was cut by 3 bases, the J end by 3 bases, with 9 bases between. CDR1 and CDR2 (germline): MNHEY, SVGEGT. CDR3 length equals 14 residues. The CDR3 is CASSYLGFYNEQFF. The CDR3 nucleotides read TGTGCCAGCAGTTATTTGGGGTTCTACAATGAGCAGTTCTTC.

V gene TRBV6-4 combines with J gene TRBJ2-3; the match to TRBD2 covers 10 bases. Germline CDR1 and CDR2: MRHNA and SNTAGT. The CDR3 extends over 16 amino acids. Losses at the gene ends were 4 bases for V and 4 bases for J; bases not matched to a gene: 8. CDR3 in amino acids: CASSVGSGGQSDTQYF. The DNA of the CDR3 is TGTGCCAGCAGTGTTGGTAGCGGGGGGCAGTCAGATACGCAGTATTTT.

This sequence joins TRBV5-1 and TRBJ2-7; D is perhaps TRBD1 (7 bases). Germline V gene data show CDR1 as SGHRS and CDR2 as YFSETQ. The CDR3 consists of 17 residues. V was trimmed by 0 bases and J by 1 base, leaving 17 bases between them. This CDR3 reads CASSLAGGGEESYEQYF. CDR3 DNA: TGCGCCAGCAGCTTGGCCGGAGGGGGCGAAGAGTCCTACGAGCAGTACTTC.

The V call is TRBV19, the J call TRBJ1-2; D not certain. This CDR3 is 14 amino acids long. With 8 bases removed from V and 3 bases from J, the gap between germline ends came to 16 bases. Germline V CDR1 and CDR2: LNHDA, SQIVND (reference sequence). The CDR3 is CASSDRGEHYGYTF. In nucleotides, the CDR3 is TGTGCCAGTTCCGACCGGGGAGAACACTATGGCTACACCTTC.

V is TRBV7-8 and J is TRBJ2-2; D not certain. The CDR3 contains 14 residues. The germline V gene encodes CDR1 SGHVS and CDR2 FQNEAQ. V lost 1 base and J 3 bases, leaving 6 bases between the germline ends. This CDR3 reads CASSLGGDTGELFF. CDR3 nucleotides: TGTGCCAGCAGCTTAGGTGGGGACACCGGGGAGCTGTTTTTT.

The chain carries TRBV12-3 or TRBV12-4 and TRBJ1-1; D perhaps matches TRBD1 (6 bases). The CDR3 is 13 amino acids. Trimming removed 6 bases from V and 1 base from J, with 9 bases in between. CDR3 protein: CASSTGPNTEAFF. In DNA, the CDR3 is TGTGCCAGCAGCACAGGGCCGAACACTGAAGCTTTCTTT.

The rearrangement uses TRBV19 and TRBJ1-2; D is unclear. This CDR3 contains 15 residues. Deletions cut 7 bases from V and 2 bases from J, with 17 bases between. Germline assignment: CDR1 LNHDA and CDR2 SQIVND (reference sequence). The CDR3 reads CASTLPGQPNYGYTF. The CDR3 nucleotides read TGTGCCAGTACCCTCCCGGGCCAGCCAAACTATGGCTACACCTTC.

The table lists this clone with a count of one. The gene calls are TRBV30 and TRBJ1-4, with D perhaps TRBD1 (6 bases). The CDR3 covers 14 residues. Germline V gene sequence: CDR1 GTSNPN, CDR2 SVGIG (reference sequence). Deletions cut 0 bases from V and 8 bases from J, with 13 bases between. Written as DNA, the CDR3 is TGTGCCTGGAGTGTACGGGGGGCGCCCGAAAAACTGTTTTTT. The encoded protein is CAWSVRGAPEKLFF.

V and J are TRBV14 and TRBJ1-2, with 8 bases matching TRBD1. Per germline, CDR1 SGHDN and CDR2 FVKESK. V lost 3 bases and J lost 4; bases outside the gene matches: 4. This CDR3 comprises 14 residues. The CDR3 protein is CASSHGTGVYGYTF. CDR3 sequence (DNA): TGTGCCAGCAGCCACGGGACAGGAGTCTATGGCTACACCTTC.